A selection of T cell receptor beta chains follows, all from one sample in a study of patients and donors after allogeneic stem cell transplantation. TCRdb reprocessed the RT-PCR reads via MiXCR and lists one record per CDR3 protein. The table has about a million distinct CDR3 sequences, more than 15% seen once. What was sequenced was blood, either unsorted or a sorted T cell fraction (not recorded which). The source is a human donor who was either an allogeneic HSCT recipient or a stem cell or donor lymphocyte infusion donor (not recorded which). It is not recorded whose cells these are; they may come from a transplant donor. The CDR3 runs from the conserved cysteine through the conserved F or W. A D gene is named only where the DNA matches it firmly. Expanded clones are given a class, and other clones once, few, many or no size at all.

TRBJ2-7 TRBD1 TRBV27 few TGTGCCAGCAGTTTATCGGGTGTGGTTGGGACAGGGAATTTCTACGAGCAGTACTTC CASSLSGVVGTGNFYEQYF
TRBJ1-1 NA TRBV4-3 few TGCGCCAGCAGCCAAGATGAACAGGGTGGCACTGAAGCTTTCTTT CASSQDEQGGTEAFF
TRBJ1-2 TRBD1 TRBV12-3/TRBV12-4 many TGTGCCAGCAGTCGACAGGGTCCCTATGGCTACACCTTC CASSRQGPYGYTF
TRBJ1-6 NA TRBV20-1 NA TGCAGTGCTAGACCGGTCTCACCCCTCCACTTT CSARPVSPLHF
TRBJ2-3 NA TRBV5-1 NA TGCGCCAGCAGCCAGGTAGTCGGTAGCACAGATACGCAGTATTTT CASSQVVGSTDTQYF
TRBJ1-5 NA TRBV20-1 many TGCAGTGCCCGGACAGCAATGTGGGTATCTGGCAATCAGCCCCAGCATTTT CSARTAMWVSGNQPQHF
TRBJ2-1 NA TRBV20-1 few TGCAGTGCTAGAGCTACCGGGACGGCAACCTACAATGAGCAGTTCTTC CSARATGTATYNEQFF
TRBJ2-5 NA TRBV6-2/TRBV6-3 few TGTGCCAGCAGTAAGGATGGTATATTTGTGACCCAGTACTTC CASSKDGIFVTQYF
TRBJ1-1 NA TRBV7-9 NA TGTGCCAGCATCACCGGCGAGGCCCGACTCTGGAACACTGAAGCTTTCTTT CASITGEARLWNTEAFF
TRBJ2-2 TRBD2 TRBV6-2/TRBV6-3 NA TGTGCCAGCAGTACGGGGACTAGCGGAACCGGGGAGCTGTTTTTT CASSTGTSGTGELFF
TRBJ1-1 NA TRBV11-2 NA TGTGCCAGCAGCGTTGTCCAGGGAGGCACTGAAGCTTTCTTT CASSVVQGGTEAFF
TRBJ1-2 NA TRBV28 few TGTGCCAGCCTGTCAGGGCATGGCTACACCTTC CASLSGHGYTF
TRBJ2-5 NA TRBV27 NA TGTGCCAGCAGTTCTACAGCAGCACCTCAAGAGACCCAGTACTTC CASSSTAAPQETQYF
TRBJ2-7 NA TRBV6-2/TRBV6-3 NA TGTGCCAGCAGTAGGTCGCCTTCCTACGAGCAGTACTTC CASSRSPSYEQYF
TRBJ1-4 NA TRBV28 NA TGTGCCAGCAGTTTTTATGGGACTAATGAAAAACTGTTTTTT CASSFYGTNEKLFF
TRBJ2-1 NA TRBV12-3/TRBV12-4 few TGTGCCAGCAGCCCGACACTAGTCCCCTACAATGAGCAGTTCTTC CASSPTLVPYNEQFF
TRBJ1-5 TRBD1 TRBV9 NA TGTGCCAGCAGCGCCAGACAGGGGGATCAGCCCCAGCATTTT CASSARQGDQPQHF
TRBJ2-1 TRBD2 TRBV3-1 few TGTGCCAGCAGCTTTCTTGGCGGGACTAGCGGTTACTACAATGAGCAGTTCTTC CASSFLGGTSGYYNEQFF
TRBJ1-5 TRBD1 TRBV9 NA TGTGCCAGCAGCGTAGAGGACAGGGGAGACCAGCCCCAGCATTTT CASSVEDRGDQPQHF
TRBJ1-2 TRBD1 TRBV6-6 NA TGTGCCAGCATCAAACAGGGGCTTTGGGGCTACACCTTC CASIKQGLWGYTF
TRBJ2-7 NA TRBV6-2/TRBV6-3 few TGTGCCAGCAGTTACGAAGCAGGGATTCTATACGAGCAGTACTTC CASSYEAGILYEQYF
TRBJ2-7 NA TRBV6-2/TRBV6-3 NA TGTGCCAGCCTCCTCCCGGGGGTTCTATACGAGCAGTACTTC CASLLPGVLYEQYF
TRBJ1-1 NA TRBV20-1 few TGCAGTGCCGAGGGACGGACTTTCTTT CSAEGRTFF
TRBJ2-7 TRBD1 TRBV27 few TGTGCCAGCAGTTTATCGAGGGGGCCCTCCTACGAGCAGTACTTC CASSLSRGPSYEQYF
TRBJ2-3 TRBD2 TRBV9 few TGTGCCAGCAGCGAGGCTAGCGGTTTTGGCACAGATACGCAGTATTTT CASSEASGFGTDTQYF
TRBJ2-1 TRBD2 TRBV6-1 few TGTGCCAGCAGCAGCGGGGGGGCCCCCGATGAGCAGTTCTTC CASSSGGAPDEQFF
TRBJ1-1 NA TRBV6-5 many TGTGCCAGCAGTTACTCGGGTGGGTCCCTTGAAGCTTTCTTT CASSYSGGSLEAFF
TRBJ1-2 NA TRBV20-1 NA TGCAGTGCTCGCCGTGCACAGTTAAACTATGGCTACACCTTC CSARRAQLNYGYTF
TRBJ2-3 TRBD2 TRBV12-3/TRBV12-4 few TGTGCCAGCAGTTTCTTATCTAGCGGGGGGACAGATACGCAGTATTTT CASSFLSSGGTDTQYF
TRBJ2-1 NA TRBV7-9 few TGTGCCAGCAGCTTATCCAGGGAATTTAATGAGCAGTTCTTC CASSLSREFNEQFF
TRBJ2-1 NA TRBV3-1 NA TGTGCCAGCAGCCAAGTCCAGGGGCGTGGGGACAATGAGCAGTTCTTC CASSQVQGRGDNEQFF
TRBJ2-3 NA TRBV11-2 few TGTGCCAGCAGCTCCGGACTGTTGATTAGGGATACGCAGTATTTT CASSSGLLIRDTQYF
TRBJ2-1 NA TRBV24-1 NA TGTGCCACCAGTGATACAGTACAGGGGGAGCGGGGTGAGCAGTTCTTC CATSDTVQGERGEQFF
TRBJ2-1 TRBD2 TRBV10-3 NA TGTGCCATCACCTCGCAAGGCGGGAGACGCTCCTACAATGAGCAGTTCTTC CAITSQGGRRSYNEQFF
TRBJ2-3 NA TRBV9 NA TGTGCCAGCAGCGTGGGGGGGCGCCGTACAGATACGCAGTATTTT CASSVGGRRTDTQYF
TRBJ2-1 TRBD1 TRBV12-3/TRBV12-4 few TGTGCCAGCAGTCTCGACAGGGCGGCCTACAATGAGCAGTTCTTC CASSLDRAAYNEQFF
TRBJ2-1 NA TRBV5-1 NA TGCGCCAGCAGCTCTCCGGGACAAACCTACAATGAGCAGTTCTTC CASSSPGQTYNEQFF
TRBJ1-1 NA TRBV20-1 NA TGCAGTGCTTCGATCCCGGGGGGAACTGAAGCTTTCTTT CSASIPGGTEAFF
TRBJ2-1 NA TRBV3-1 NA TGTGCCAGCAGCCATGGGCGGTTGAGGAATGAGCAGTTCTTC CASSHGRLRNEQFF
TRBJ2-1 NA TRBV7-9 NA TGTGCCAGCAGGGCCGCCCTAGCGAATACCTCCTACAATGAGCAGTTCTTC CASRAALANTSYNEQFF
TRBJ2-3 NA TRBV12-3/TRBV12-4 NA TGTGCCAGCAGTTTAAGTGGCACAGGTGCGTATTTT CASSLSGTGAYF
TRBJ1-5 NA TRBV7-8 NA TGTGCCAGCAGCTTAGTTGGGGGGCTAAACAATCAGCCCCAGCATTTT CASSLVGGLNNQPQHF
TRBJ2-6 NA TRBV27 NA TGTGCCAGCAGTTTATCCGGGACAAAACGCTCTGGGGCCAACGTCCTGACTTTC CASSLSGTKRSGANVLTF
TRBJ2-7 NA TRBV7-2 few TGTGCCAGCAGCTTAGGAAACGGGGAGGCGGACGAGCAGTACTTC CASSLGNGEADEQYF
TRBJ2-7 NA TRBV20-1 NA TGCAGTGCCCCAGATCCGTTGGGGTCCTACGAGCAGTACTTC CSAPDPLGSYEQYF
TRBJ1-4 NA TRBV20-1 few TGCAGTGCTAGAGATTCTTGGACAGCTAATGAAAAACTGTTTTTT CSARDSWTANEKLFF
TRBJ1-1 NA TRBV5-1 NA TGCGCCAGCAGCAAATCCGGGAGCATGAACACTGAAGCTTTCTTT CASSKSGSMNTEAFF
TRBJ2-3 NA TRBV6-2/TRBV6-3 NA TGTGCCAGCATGACCGCCGCGCTTCCCACAGATACGCAGTATTTT CASMTAALPTDTQYF
TRBJ2-3 TRBD1 TRBV29-1 NA TGCAGCGCCAACAGGGGAAGCACAGATACGCAGTATTTT CSANRGSTDTQYF
TRBJ1-2 TRBD1 TRBV6-1 few TGTGCCAGCAGGGATACAGGGGATTCAGATGGCTACACCTTC CASRDTGDSDGYTF
TRBJ2-1 TRBD2 TRBV11-2 few TGTGCCAGCAGCTTAGTGCGCGGGAGGGCCCTCAATGAGCAGTTCTTC CASSLVRGRALNEQFF
TRBJ2-7 NA TRBV19 few TGTGCCAGTAGTGCCCGGGACTTGGCCTACGAGCAGTACTTC CASSARDLAYEQYF
TRBJ2-3 TRBD2 TRBV5-1 NA TGCGCCAGCAGCCTCCGCGGGACTAGCGGGAGTTCGGTAGATACGCAGTATTTT CASSLRGTSGSSVDTQYF